Shown below are 5 T cell receptor beta chains from a single sample sequenced in a study of shared clonotypes between healthy human individuals. The protocol was immunoSEQ multiplex PCR, while the TCRdb copy is restricted to in-frame clones and leaves out a portion. The table records approximately 100,000 clones, 67% of them present only once. Input material: memory CD8+ T cells sorted from blood. Subset reported: CD45RO+ cells pooled with CCR7-negative TemRA cells. These receptors were collected from a young woman in good health.

CDR3 sequence (DNA): TGTGCCAGCAGCTTAGGGGACAGGGATGAAAAACTGTTTTTT. Translating it yields CASSLGDRDEKLFF. J is TRBJ1-4 and V is TRBV11-2, with TRBD1 identical over 9 bases. The CDR3 is 14 amino acids. J gave up 6 bases and V 1 base, and 0 bases lay outside the gene matches. CDR1 SGHAT and CDR2 FQNNGV come from the germline V gene.

The chain links TRBV7-9 to TRBJ2-1; 9 positions agree with TRBD2. CDR3 length: 15 amino acids. The V segment lost 8 bases and the J segment 4 bases; nucleotides outside the gene matches: 9. CDR1 and CDR2 from the germline V gene are SEHNR and FQNEAQ (reference sequence). The CDR3 sequence is CASYAGGERYNEQFF. The CDR3 coding sequence is TGTGCCAGCTACGCGGGAGGGGAGCGGTACAATGAGCAGTTCTTC. The variable domain in full, with the rest retrieved from reference TRBV7-9 and TRBJ2-1, is DTGVSQNPRHKITKRGQNVTFRCDPISEHNRLYWYRQTLGQGPEFLTYFQNEAQLEKSRLLSDRFSAERPKGSFSTLEIQRTEQGDSAMYLCASYAGGERYNEQFFGPGTRLTVL.

A remark on this clone: Given a much more abundant clone one base away, this may be a read error. This chain's CDR3 is CASSPTGSYEQYF. The CDR3 DNA reads as TGTGCCAGCAGCCCTACAGGGTCCTACGAGCAGTACTTC. The gene calls are TRBV27 and TRBJ2-7; perhaps TRBD1 as D (6 bases). The CDR3 length is 13 residues. Germline V lookup: CDR1 MNHEY, CDR2 SMNVEV (reference sequence). With 6 bases removed from V and 1 base from J, the gap between germline ends came to 10 bases.

CDR3 loop: CASSPRGVYEQYF. The DNA of the CDR3 is TGTGCCAGCAGCCCCCGGGGGGTCTACGAGCAGTACTTC. This chain connects TRBV14 to TRBJ2-7, with 7 bases aligning to TRBD2. V lost 4 bases to trimming and J lost 3 bases; unmatched junction nucleotides: 3. The CDR3 is 13 amino acids. Germline V gene sequence: CDR1 SGHDN, CDR2 FVKESK.

The chain recombines TRBV27 with TRBJ2-5; the D is unclear. The CDR3 consists of 14 residues. The ends were cut back, 6 bases at V and 4 bases at J, with 15 bases in the middle. CDR1 is MNHEY, CDR2 SMNVEV, per germline (reference sequence). The CDR3, as DNA: TGTGCCAGCAGCCTCGATCGACCGGGAGAGACCCAGTACTTC. As protein: CASSLDRPGETQYF.